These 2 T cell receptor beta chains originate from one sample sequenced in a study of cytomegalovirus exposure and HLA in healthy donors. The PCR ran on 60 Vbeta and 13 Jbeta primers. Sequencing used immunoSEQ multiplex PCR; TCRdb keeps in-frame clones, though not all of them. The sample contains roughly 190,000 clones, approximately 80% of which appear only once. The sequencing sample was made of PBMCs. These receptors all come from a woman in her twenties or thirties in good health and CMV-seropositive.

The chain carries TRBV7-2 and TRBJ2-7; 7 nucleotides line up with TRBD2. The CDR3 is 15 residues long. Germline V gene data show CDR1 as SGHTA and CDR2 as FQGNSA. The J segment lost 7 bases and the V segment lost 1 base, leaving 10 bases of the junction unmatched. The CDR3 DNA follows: TGTGCCAGCAGCTTAGGAGGCGGGAGCGTTGGAGAGCAGTACTTC. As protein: CASSLGGGSVGEQYF.

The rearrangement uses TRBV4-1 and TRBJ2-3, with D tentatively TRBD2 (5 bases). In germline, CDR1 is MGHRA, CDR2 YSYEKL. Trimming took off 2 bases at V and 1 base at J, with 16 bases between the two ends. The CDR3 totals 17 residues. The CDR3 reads CASSQIAHERGTDTQYF. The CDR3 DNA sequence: TGCGCCAGCAGCCAAATAGCGCATGAAAGGGGCACAGATACGCAGTATTTT.